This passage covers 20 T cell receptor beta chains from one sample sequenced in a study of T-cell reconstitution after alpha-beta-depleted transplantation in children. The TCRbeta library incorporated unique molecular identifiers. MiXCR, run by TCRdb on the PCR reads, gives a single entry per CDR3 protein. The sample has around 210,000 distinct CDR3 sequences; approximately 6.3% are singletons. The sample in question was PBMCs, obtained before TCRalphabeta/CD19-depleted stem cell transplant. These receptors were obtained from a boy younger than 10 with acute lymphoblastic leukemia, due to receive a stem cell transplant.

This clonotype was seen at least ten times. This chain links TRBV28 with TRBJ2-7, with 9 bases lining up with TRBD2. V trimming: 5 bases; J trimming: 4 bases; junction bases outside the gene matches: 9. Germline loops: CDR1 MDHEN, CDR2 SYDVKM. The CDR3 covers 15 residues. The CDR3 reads CASSRPTSGTYEQYF. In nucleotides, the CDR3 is TGTGCCAGCAGTCGTCCGACTAGCGGTACGTACGAGCAGTACTTC. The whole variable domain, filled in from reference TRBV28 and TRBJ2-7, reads DVKVTQSSRYLVKRTGEKVFLECVQDMDHENMFWYRQDPGLGLRLIYFSYDVKMKEKGDIPEGYSVSREKKERFSLILESASTNQTSMYLCASSRPTSGTYEQYFGPGTRLTVT.

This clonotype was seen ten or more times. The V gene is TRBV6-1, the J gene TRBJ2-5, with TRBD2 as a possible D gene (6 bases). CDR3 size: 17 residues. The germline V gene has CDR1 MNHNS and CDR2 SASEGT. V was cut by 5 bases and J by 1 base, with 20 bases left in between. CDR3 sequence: CASSLSGRPNPQETQYF. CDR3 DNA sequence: TGTGCCAGCAGTCTTAGCGGAAGGCCCAACCCCCAAGAGACCCAGTACTTC.

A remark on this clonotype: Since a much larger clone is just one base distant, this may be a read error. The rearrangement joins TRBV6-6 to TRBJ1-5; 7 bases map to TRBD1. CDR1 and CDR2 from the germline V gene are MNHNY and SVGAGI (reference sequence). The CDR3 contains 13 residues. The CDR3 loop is CSSMGQSNQPQHF. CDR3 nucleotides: TGTTCCAGCATGGGACAGAGCAATCAGCCCCAGCATTTT.

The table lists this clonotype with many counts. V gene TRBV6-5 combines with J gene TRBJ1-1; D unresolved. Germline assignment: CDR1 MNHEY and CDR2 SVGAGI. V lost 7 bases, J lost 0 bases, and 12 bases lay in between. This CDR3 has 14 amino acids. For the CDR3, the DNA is TGTGCCAGCAAACAATCGGGTATGAACACTGAAGCTTTCTTT. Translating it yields CASKQSGMNTEAFF.

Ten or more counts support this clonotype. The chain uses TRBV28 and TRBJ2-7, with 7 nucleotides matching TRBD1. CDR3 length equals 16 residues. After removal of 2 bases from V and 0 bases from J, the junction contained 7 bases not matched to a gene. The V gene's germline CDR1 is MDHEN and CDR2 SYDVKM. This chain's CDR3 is CASSLRTGRSSYEQYF. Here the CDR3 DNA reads TGTGCCAGCAGTTTACGGACAGGCCGATCCTCCTACGAGCAGTACTTC.

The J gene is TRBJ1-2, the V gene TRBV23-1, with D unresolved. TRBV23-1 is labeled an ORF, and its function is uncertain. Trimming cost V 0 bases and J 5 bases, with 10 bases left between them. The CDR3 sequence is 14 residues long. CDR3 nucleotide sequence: TGCGCCAGCAGTCAATCGAGGGCGGAATATGGCTACACCTTC. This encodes CASSQSRAEYGYTF.

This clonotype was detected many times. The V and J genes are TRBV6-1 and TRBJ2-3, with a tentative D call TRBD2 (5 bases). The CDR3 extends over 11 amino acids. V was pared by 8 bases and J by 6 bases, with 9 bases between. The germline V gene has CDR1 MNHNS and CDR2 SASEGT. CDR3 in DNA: TGTGCCAGCGGACTCGGGGATACGCAGTATTTT. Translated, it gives CASGLGDTQYF.

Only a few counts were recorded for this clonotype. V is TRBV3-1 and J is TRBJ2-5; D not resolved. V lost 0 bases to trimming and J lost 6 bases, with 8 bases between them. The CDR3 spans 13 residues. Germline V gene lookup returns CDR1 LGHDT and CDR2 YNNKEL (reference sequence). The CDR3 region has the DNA TGTGCCAGCAGCCAAGACGGTAGGAAGACCCAGTACTTC. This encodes CASSQDGRKTQYF.

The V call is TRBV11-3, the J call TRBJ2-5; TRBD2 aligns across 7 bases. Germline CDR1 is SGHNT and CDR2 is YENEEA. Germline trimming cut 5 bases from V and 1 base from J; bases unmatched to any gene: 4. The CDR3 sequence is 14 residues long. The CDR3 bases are TGTGCCAGCAGCCCCGGGGGGAGCCAAGAGACCCAGTACTTC. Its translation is CASSPGGSQETQYF.

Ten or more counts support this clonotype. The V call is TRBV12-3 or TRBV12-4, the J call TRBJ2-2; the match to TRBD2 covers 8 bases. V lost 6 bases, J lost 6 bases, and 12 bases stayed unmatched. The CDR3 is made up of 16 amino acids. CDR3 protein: CASRTNSGKSAGELFF. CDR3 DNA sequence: TGTGCCAGCAGGACGAATAGCGGGAAAAGCGCCGGGGAGCTGTTTTTT.

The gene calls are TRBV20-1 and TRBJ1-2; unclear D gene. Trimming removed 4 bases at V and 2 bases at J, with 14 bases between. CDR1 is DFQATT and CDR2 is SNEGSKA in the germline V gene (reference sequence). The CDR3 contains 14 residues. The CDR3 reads CSATTLVINYGYTF. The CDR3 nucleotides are TGCAGTGCTACGACCCTAGTAATCAACTATGGCTACACCTTC.

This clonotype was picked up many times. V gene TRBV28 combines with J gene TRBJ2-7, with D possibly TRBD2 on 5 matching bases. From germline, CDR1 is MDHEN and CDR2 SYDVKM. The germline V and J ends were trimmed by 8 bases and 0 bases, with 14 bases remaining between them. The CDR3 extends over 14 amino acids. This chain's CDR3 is CASPADGGSYEQYF. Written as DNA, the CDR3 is TGTGCCAGCCCAGCCGACGGAGGCTCCTACGAGCAGTACTTC.

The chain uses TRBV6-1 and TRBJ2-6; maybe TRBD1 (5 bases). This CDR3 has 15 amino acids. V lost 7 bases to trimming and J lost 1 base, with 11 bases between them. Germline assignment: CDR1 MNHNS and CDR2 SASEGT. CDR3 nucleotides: TGTGCCAGCACTGGCCAGGGATCTGGGGCCAACGTCCTGACTTTC. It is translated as CASTGQGSGANVLTF.

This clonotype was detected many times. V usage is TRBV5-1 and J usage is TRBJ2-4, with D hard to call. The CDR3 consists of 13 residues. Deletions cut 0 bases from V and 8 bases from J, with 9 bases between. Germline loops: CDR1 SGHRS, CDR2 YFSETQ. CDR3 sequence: CASSLGGSDIQYF. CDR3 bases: TGCGCCAGCAGCTTGGGGGGTAGTGACATTCAGTACTTC.

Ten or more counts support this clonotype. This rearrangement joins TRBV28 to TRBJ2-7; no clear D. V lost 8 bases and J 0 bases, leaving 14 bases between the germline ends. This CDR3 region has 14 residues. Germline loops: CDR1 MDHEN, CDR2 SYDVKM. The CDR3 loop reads CASGPRSSSYEQYF. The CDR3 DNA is TGTGCCAGCGGGCCGCGATCGAGCTCCTACGAGCAGTACTTC.

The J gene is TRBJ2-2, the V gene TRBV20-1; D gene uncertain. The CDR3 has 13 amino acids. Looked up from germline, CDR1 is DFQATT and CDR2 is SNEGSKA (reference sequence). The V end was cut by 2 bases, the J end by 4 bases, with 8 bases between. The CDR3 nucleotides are TGCAGTGCTAGAACCGCGGCCACCGGGGAGCTGTTTTTT. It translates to CSARTAATGELFF.

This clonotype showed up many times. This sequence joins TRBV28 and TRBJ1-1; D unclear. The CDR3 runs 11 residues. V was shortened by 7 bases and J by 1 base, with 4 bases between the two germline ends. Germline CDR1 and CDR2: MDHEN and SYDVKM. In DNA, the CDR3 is TGTGCCAGCAACTGGAACACTGAAGCTTTCTTT. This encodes CASNWNTEAFF.

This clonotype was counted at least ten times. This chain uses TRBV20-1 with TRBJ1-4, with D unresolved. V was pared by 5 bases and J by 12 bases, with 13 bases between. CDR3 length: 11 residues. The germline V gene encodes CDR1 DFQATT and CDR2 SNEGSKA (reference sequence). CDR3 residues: CSARAPVELFF. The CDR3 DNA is TGCAGTGCTCGGGCTCCAGTTGAACTGTTTTTT.

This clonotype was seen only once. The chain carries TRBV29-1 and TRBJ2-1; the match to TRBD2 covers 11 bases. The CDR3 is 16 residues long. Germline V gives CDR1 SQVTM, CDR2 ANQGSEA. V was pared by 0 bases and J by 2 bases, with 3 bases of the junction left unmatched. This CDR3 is CSVEDRLAGTYNEQFF. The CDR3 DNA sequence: TGCAGCGTTGAAGATAGACTAGCGGGAACCTACAATGAGCAGTTCTTC.

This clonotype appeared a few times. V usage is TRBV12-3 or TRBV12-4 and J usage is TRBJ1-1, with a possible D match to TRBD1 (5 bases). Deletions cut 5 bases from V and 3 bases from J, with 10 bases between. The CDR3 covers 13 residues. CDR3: CASSGGAHTEAFF. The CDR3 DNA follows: TGTGCCAGCAGTGGGGGAGCTCACACTGAAGCTTTCTTT.